This is a list of T cell receptor beta chains from one sample in a study of blood T cells in healthy people across ages. TCRdb re-called the 5' RACE reads with MiXCR, one entry per CDR3 protein. The sample records about 1.8 million distinct CDR3 sequences, around 50% being singletons. The material sequenced was blood. The receptors come from a woman between 40 and 50 years old in good health. CDR3s include the opening cysteine and the closing phenylalanine or tryptophan. Fields, in order: D gene, clone size, CDR3 length, J gene, V gene, CDR3 protein, CDR3 DNA. The D gene is left open where the match is weak. Clone size is not always given. Where it is, it says once, few, many or a class for expanded clones.

D: TRBD1
size: .
length: 14
J: TRBJ1-2
V: TRBV27
CDR3: CASREWGTGHGYTF
DNA: TGTGCCAGCAGGGAATGGGGGACAGGCCATGGCTACACCTTC

D: .
size: .
length: 12
J: TRBJ2-7
V: TRBV29-1
CDR3: CSVVGTIYEQYF
DNA: TGCAGCGTTGTGGGCACTATTTACGAGCAGTACTTC

D: .
size: .
length: 14
J: TRBJ1-5
V: TRBV2
CDR3: CASGRTLSNQPQHF
DNA: TGTGCCAGCGGCCGGACACTTAGCAATCAGCCCCAGCATTTT

D: TRBD1
size: .
length: 14
J: TRBJ2-1
V: TRBV6-6
CDR3: CASSSGQGISEQFF
DNA: TGTGCCAGCAGTTCGGGACAGGGAATTAGTGAGCAGTTCTTC

D: .
size: .
length: 14
J: TRBJ2-7
V: TRBV20-1
CDR3: CSARTNSPLDEQYF
DNA: TGCAGTGCTAGGACTAATAGCCCCCTGGACGAGCAGTACTTC

D: .
size: .
length: 15
J: TRBJ2-5
V: TRBV10-2
CDR3: CASVPGTNPPETQYF
DNA: TGCGCCAGCGTACCGGGCACTAACCCTCCGGAGACCCAGTACTTC

D: .
size: .
length: 14
J: TRBJ2-1
V: TRBV5-1
CDR3: CASSTKGGQNEQFF
DNA: TGCGCCAGCAGCACAAAAGGGGGGCAGAATGAGCAGTTCTTC

D: .
size: .
length: 12
J: TRBJ2-5
V: TRBV12-3/TRBV12-4
CDR3: CASSLVSGIQYF
DNA: TGTGCCAGCAGTTTAGTCTCCGGGATCCAGTACTTC

D: .
size: few
length: 13
J: TRBJ1-2
V: TRBV29-1
CDR3: CSVDLIREDGYTF
DNA: TGCAGCGTTGATCTTATCAGGGAAGATGGCTACACCTTC

D: TRBD2
size: .
length: 15
J: TRBJ2-1
V: TRBV9
CDR3: CASSVGGGGASEQFF
DNA: TGTGCCAGCAGCGTAGGTGGCGGGGGGGCTTCTGAGCAGTTCTTC

D: TRBD1
size: .
length: 15
J: TRBJ2-5
V: TRBV7-2
CDR3: CASSPKNRGQETQYF
DNA: TGTGCCAGCAGCCCAAAAAACAGGGGGCAAGAGACCCAGTACTTC

D: .
size: few
length: 13
J: TRBJ2-5
V: TRBV2
CDR3: CASSAPGEETQYF
DNA: TGTGCCAGCAGTGCCCCGGGGGAAGAGACCCAGTACTTC

D: .
size: .
length: 12
J: TRBJ2-5
V: TRBV6-5
CDR3: CASKSGEETQYF
DNA: TGTGCCAGTAAGTCGGGCGAAGAGACCCAGTACTTC

D: TRBD2
size: .
length: 14
J: TRBJ2-5
V: TRBV15
CDR3: CATSRGGTKETQYF
DNA: TGTGCCACCAGCAGAGGCGGGACTAAAGAGACCCAGTACTTC

D: TRBD1
size: .
length: 14
J: TRBJ2-7
V: TRBV5-5
CDR3: CASTIGQDDYEQYF
DNA: TGTGCCAGCACCATAGGACAGGACGACTACGAGCAGTACTTC

D: .
size: .
length: 15
J: TRBJ2-1
V: TRBV11-3
CDR3: CASSLSTNLYNEQFF
DNA: TGTGCCAGCAGCTTATCGACGAACCTGTACAATGAGCAGTTCTTC

D: TRBD2
size: few
length: 15
J: TRBJ2-5
V: TRBV5-1
CDR3: CASSLAGRGTETQYF
DNA: TGCGCCAGCAGCTTGGCTGGGCGGGGGACAGAGACCCAGTACTTC

D: .
size: .
length: 15
J: TRBJ1-4
V: TRBV14
CDR3: CASSQELGPGEKLFF
DNA: TGTGCCAGCAGCCAAGAGCTTGGGCCAGGCGAAAAACTGTTTTTT

D: TRBD2
size: .
length: 16
J: TRBJ2-5
V: TRBV25-1
CDR3: CASSGGLAGIQETQYF
DNA: TGTGCCAGCAGCGGGGGACTAGCGGGGATCCAAGAGACCCAGTACTTC

D: .
size: .
length: 15
J: TRBJ2-7
V: TRBV2
CDR3: CASRALYGNSYEQYF
DNA: TGTGCCAGCAGGGCCTTATACGGGAACTCCTACGAGCAGTACTTC

D: TRBD1
size: .
length: 15
J: TRBJ1-4
V: TRBV27
CDR3: CASRSQGATNEKLFF
DNA: TGTGCCAGCAGGAGCCAGGGGGCAACTAATGAAAAGCTGTTTTTT

D: .
size: few
length: 12
J: TRBJ2-4
V: TRBV12-3/TRBV12-4
CDR3: CASSLGGYIQYF
DNA: TGTGCCAGCAGTTTGGGGGGCTACATTCAGTACTTC

D: .
size: .
length: 13
J: TRBJ2-7
V: TRBV20-1
CDR3: CSASDIIIYEQYF
DNA: TGCAGTGCCTCGGACATCATTATCTACGAGCAGTACTTC

D: TRBD1
size: .
length: 17
J: TRBJ2-2
V: TRBV6-2/TRBV6-3
CDR3: CASSWDRGRPGTGELFF
DNA: TGTGCCAGCAGTTGGGACAGGGGGCGCCCGGGCACCGGGGAGCTGTTTTTT

D: .
size: .
length: 13
J: TRBJ2-7
V: TRBV3-1
CDR3: CASSRSPMNEQYF
DNA: TGTGCCAGCAGCCGTAGTCCTATGAACGAGCAGTACTTC

D: .
size: .
length: 14
J: TRBJ2-7
V: TRBV6-2/TRBV6-3
CDR3: CASRWGSASYEQYF
DNA: TGTGCCAGCCGTTGGGGGAGCGCCTCCTACGAGCAGTACTTC

D: .
size: few
length: 14
J: TRBJ2-7
V: TRBV7-2
CDR3: CASSLWGPTYEQYF
DNA: TGTGCCAGCAGCTTATGGGGACCGACCTACGAGCAGTACTTC

D: .
size: .
length: 13
J: TRBJ2-7
V: TRBV28
CDR3: CASSSTWAAEQYF
DNA: TGTGCCAGCAGCTCCACCTGGGCAGCCGAGCAGTACTTC

D: .
size: .
length: 13
J: TRBJ2-7
V: TRBV20-1
CDR3: CSASLAGTYEQYF
DNA: TGCAGTGCTAGTCTTGCGGGTACCTACGAGCAGTACTTC

D: .
size: .
length: 18
J: TRBJ1-4
V: TRBV24-1
CDR3: CATSGPASTGDTNEKLFF
DNA: TGTGCCACCAGTGGTCCAGCCTCCACAGGCGATACTAATGAAAAACTGTTTTTT

D: TRBD2
size: few
length: 15
J: TRBJ2-5
V: TRBV20-1
CDR3: CSARSLAGEWKTQYF
DNA: TGCAGTGCTAGAAGCCTAGCGGGGGAATGGAAGACCCAGTACTTC

D: .
size: few
length: 15
J: TRBJ2-3
V: TRBV20-1
CDR3: CSAGGRQFGTDTQYF
DNA: TGCAGTGCCGGGGGGCGACAGTTCGGCACAGATACGCAGTATTTT

D: .
size: .
length: 15
J: TRBJ1-4
V: TRBV2
CDR3: CASSEAEATNEKLFF
DNA: TGTGCCAGCAGTGAAGCGGAAGCAACTAATGAAAAACTGTTTTTT

D: .
size: .
length: 16
J: TRBJ2-2
V: TRBV4-2
CDR3: CASSQDTRPKGGELFF
DNA: TGTGCCAGCAGCCAAGATACCAGGCCCAAGGGGGGGGAGCTGTTTTTT

D: .
size: .
length: 14
J: TRBJ2-3
V: TRBV9
CDR3: CASSVGGEDDTQYF
DNA: TGTGCCAGCAGCGTAGGAGGGGAAGACGATACGCAGTATTTT